The subject of this entry is one T cell receptor beta chain. Using immunoSEQ multiplex PCR, the repertoire was profiled, and TCRdb retains in-frame clones only, with some absent. The sample lists around 100,000 clones; roughly 90% were seen once. The CDR3 length is 15 residues. V was clipped by 0 bases and J by 1 base, with 8 bases between them. Germline V lookup: CDR1 SGHRS, CDR2 YFSETQ. The sample comes from a study of blood T cell repertoires in COVID-19. Study background: The analysed material was cDNA or gDNA that came from T cells, B-cell-depleted T cells, or PBMCs.

The chain couples TRBV5-1 to TRBJ1-5; D is uncertain. This TCR derives from a woman in her fifties or sixties with acute or convalescent COVID-19. The sequenced sample was peripheral blood. The CDR3 here is CASSLEAGSNQPQHF. The CDR3 nucleotides read TGCGCCAGCAGCTTGGAGGCAGGCAGCAATCAGCCCCAGCATTTT.